This T cell receptor beta chain comes out of a study of blood T cell repertoires in COVID-19. Study information: PBMCs, B-cell-depleted T cells, or T cells provided the cDNA or gDNA that made up the material.

Some clones are missing from TCRdb's copy, which holds only in-frame ones; the method was immunoSEQ multiplex PCR. The sample carries 300,000 to 400,000 clones, approximately 82% recorded once. With 4 bases clipped from V and 3 bases from J, the junction kept 8 bases outside the gene matches. This CDR3 comprises 16 residues. Germline V CDR1 and CDR2: MDHEN, SYDVKM. The receptor was isolated from a young man with active or convalescent COVID-19. Sequenced input: peripheral blood. The chain uses TRBV28 and TRBJ2-3, with TRBD2 matching over 9 bases. The CDR3 here is CASSSLAGVWTDTQYF. DNA of the CDR3: TGTGCCAGCAGTTCCTTAGCGGGGGTTTGGACAGATACGCAGTATTTT.